Detailed here is one TCR beta chain. Its specific antigen is unknown. Within one base of it there is no much larger clone, and no base qualities were kept. The source of the sample is a study of T cell changes during pregnancy in multiple sclerosis (dated by TCRdb to between 2018 and 2020). About the study as a whole: Changes in the T cell repertoire over the course of pregnancy were examined in this study in women with multiple sclerosis.

The library came from the immunoSEQ multiplex PCR assay. As stored in TCRdb, this immuneACCESS dataset retains in-frame rearrangements with V and J assigned. A fraction of the clones does not appear; measured against another copy, unresolved V genes explain less than half of the discrepancy, and the remainder lacks a known reason. For this sample the table gives roughly 56,000 clones, of which approximately 86% were detected only once. The ten largest clones represent approximately 1.6% of the sample. Clipping removes 5 bases from V and 4 bases from J, with 10 as the unmatched junction base count. The cysteine opens and the phenylalanine closes a CDR3 of 16 amino acids. Of the read, only the CDR3 DNA is kept; its 48 bases are in frame from base 1. CDR1 is given as SGHTA and CDR2 as FQGTGA, both from the germline V gene.

This chain is built from TRBV7-3 and TRBJ2-1, and 8 bases in between align with TRBD2. Sample: peripheral blood, taken in the first trimester of pregnancy. This clonotype originated in a female donor with multiple sclerosis, enrolled in a pregnancy study. The CDR3 here reads CASSPAGVAGYNEQFF. The DNA is as follows: TGTGCCAGCAGCCCGGCGGGGGTAGCGGGATACAATGAGCAGTTCTTC.